The 6 T cell receptor beta chains below all came from one sample that was sequenced in a study of T cell changes during pregnancy in multiple sclerosis (dated by TCRdb to 2018 to 2020). Libraries were made using the immunoSEQ multiplex PCR assay. Sourced from immuneACCESS, this table was stored by TCRdb with only in-frame sequences that have V and J called. A share of the clones is absent; for the studies checked, an unresolved V gene accounts for under half, and the remainder has no known explanation. Within this sample are about 81,000 clones, with approximately 94% of them counted one time only. In total, the top ten clones hold roughly 2.5% of the sample. The sample was peripheral blood, taken in the third trimester of pregnancy. These receptors all come from a female donor with multiple sclerosis, enrolled in a pregnancy study.

The CDR3 DNA reads TGTGCCAGCAGTGAGTCCTTGGCAGGGAGGGCCGGGGAGCTGTTTTTT. Protein: CASSESLAGRAGELFF. V and J are TRBV2 and TRBJ2-2; 7 bases map to TRBD2. CDR1 is SNHLY and CDR2 is FYNNEI in the germline V gene. V was clipped by 3 bases and J by 6 bases; unmatched bases: 10. The CDR3 runs to 16 residues.

This chain uses TRBV7-8 with TRBJ2-7; 11 nucleotides agree with TRBD1. Germline V gene lookup returns CDR1 SGHVS and CDR2 FQNEAQ. The CDR3 loop spans 15 amino acids. V lost 4 bases, J lost 2 bases, and 4 bases stayed unmatched. The CDR3 is CASSSPGQGAYEQYF. CDR3 nucleotides: TGTGCCAGCAGCTCGCCGGGACAGGGGGCCTACGAGCAGTACTTC.

The chain carries TRBV4-2 and TRBJ2-2; 7 positions agree with TRBD1. Germline loops: CDR1 LGHNA, CDR2 YNFKEQ. V was clipped by 4 bases and J by 4 bases; unmatched bases: 6. This CDR3 comprises 15 residues. CDR3 nucleotides: TGTGCCAGCAGCCCCACGACAGGGATCACCGGGGAGCTGTTTTTT. Amino acids: CASSPTTGITGELFF.

The gene calls are TRBV11-2 and TRBJ2-1, with D tentatively TRBD2 (6 bases). The CDR3 has 15 amino acids. Trimming pared 0 bases from V and 8 bases from J, leaving 14 bases between. CDR1 is SGHAT, CDR2 FQNNGV, per germline. The CDR3 spells CASSLDFRPGDEQFF. The CDR3 DNA sequence: TGTGCCAGCAGCTTAGATTTCCGTCCGGGGGATGAGCAGTTCTTC.

CDR3 sequence reads: CSCGTGNTGELFF. The CDR3 DNA reads TGCAGCTGCGGGACAGGGAACACCGGGGAGCTGTTTTTT. The V call is TRBV29-1, the J call TRBJ2-2, with 8 nucleotides matching TRBD1. This CDR3 has 13 amino acids. The junction had 3 bases not matched to a gene; V was cut back by 8 bases and J by 1 base. Germline V lookup: CDR1 SQVTM, CDR2 ANQGSEA.

V and J are TRBV4-2 and TRBJ2-5; 12 bases line up with TRBD2. Germline V CDR1 and CDR2: LGHNA, YNFKEQ. Trimming at V came to 0 bases and at J to 4 bases, leaving 3 bases not matched to a gene. CDR3 size: 16 residues. The CDR3 reads CASSQDPSGGAETQYF. The CDR3 DNA is TGTGCCAGCAGCCAAGATCCTAGCGGGGGGGCAGAGACCCAGTACTTC.